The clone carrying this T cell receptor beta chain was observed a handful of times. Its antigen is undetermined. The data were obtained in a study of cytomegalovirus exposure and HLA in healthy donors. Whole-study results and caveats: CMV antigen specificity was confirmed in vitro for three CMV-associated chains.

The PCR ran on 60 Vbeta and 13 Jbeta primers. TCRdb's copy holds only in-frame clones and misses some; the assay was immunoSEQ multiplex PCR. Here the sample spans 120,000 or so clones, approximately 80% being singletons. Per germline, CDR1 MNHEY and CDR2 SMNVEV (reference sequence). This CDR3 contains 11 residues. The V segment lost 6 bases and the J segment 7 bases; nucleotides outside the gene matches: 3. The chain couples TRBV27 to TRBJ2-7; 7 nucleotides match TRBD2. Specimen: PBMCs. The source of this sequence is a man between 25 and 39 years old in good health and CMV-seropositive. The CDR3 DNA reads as TGTGCCAGCAGCATGGGAGGGGAGCAGTACTTC. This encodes CASSMGGEQYF.